This T cell receptor beta chain was recorded in a study of T cells and Merkel cell carcinoma outcomes. The study, taken as a whole, reports: Reportedly, T-cell repertoire with density predicts Merkel cell carcinoma outcomes.

TCRdb's table, derived via immunoSEQ multiplex PCR, lists solely in-frame clones and lacks some. In the table there are 6,000 or so clones, about 81% of which are singletons. Regarding this clone: The antigen is unknown.

Germline V gene lookup returns CDR1 SGDLS and CDR2 YYNGEE. Trimming left V 0 bases short and J 5 bases short, with 3 bases between. This CDR3 is 12 amino acids long. Sequencing input: tumor tissue from Merkel cell carcinoma. The V gene is TRBV9, the J gene TRBJ2-1; D gene uncertain. The TCR sequence derives from a human donor with Merkel cell carcinoma. Some clones in this sample may be carry-over from other donors' samples. Here the CDR3 DNA reads TGTGCCAGCAGCGTAGGGGACAATGAGCAGTTCTTC. Its protein product is CASSVGDNEQFF.